The source of this TCR beta chain is a study of PD-1 blockade in classical Hodgkin lymphoma. Using immunoSEQ multiplex PCR, the repertoire was profiled, and TCRdb retains in-frame clones only, with some absent. This sample has tens of thousands of clones, with over 85% found just once. This clone was seen just once. Its antigen is not known. V lost 4 bases and J lost 1; bases outside the gene matches: 17. Germline V gives CDR1 LGHNA, CDR2 YNFKEQ. This CDR3 is 19 amino acids long. The time point: cycle 4 day 1 (C4D1), after five to seven weeks of nivolumab. Relapses following autologous stem cell transplantation were seen in all patients, with brentuximab vedotin exposure varying. Under best response, outcomes were complete response, partial response or progressive disease. Study-level findings and limits: When nivolumab was started under 1 year after ASCT, patients were excluded.

This receptor was obtained from a human donor with classical Hodgkin lymphoma. The gene calls are TRBV4-2 and TRBJ2-7, with 9 bases aligning to TRBD2. The sample was peripheral blood mononuclear cells (PBMCs), taken before the fourth cycle of nivolumab. The CDR3 bases are TGTGCCAGCAGCCGAGTAGCGGGAGTAGTTCTAGGTGGTTCCTACGAGCAGTACTTC. This sequence encodes CASSRVAGVVLGGSYEQYF.